The source of this T cell receptor (beta chain) is a study of graft-versus-host responses after intestinal transplantation. Germline lookup yields CDR1 KGHSH and CDR2 LQKENI. V lost 0 bases, J lost 5 bases, and 20 bases lay in between. The CDR3 extends over 17 amino acids. Method: immunoSEQ multiplex PCR; TCRdb's copy keeps in-frame clones and lacks some. The sample has about 26,000 clones, roughly 82% seen once. As for this clone: Its target is unknown.

Here the sequenced sample was unstimulated CD4+ T cells sorted from spleen or lymph node cells, taken before intestinal transplant. The clonotype comes from a human donor who received an intestinal transplant. The V gene is TRBV18, the J gene TRBJ2-7; TRBD1 is a possible D gene (5 bases). For the CDR3, the DNA is TGTGCCAGCTCACCACCGTTAGATGGGGCCACGTGGAACGAGCAGTACTTC. Amino acid sequence: CASSPPLDGATWNEQYF.